The rows below give T cell receptor beta chains drawn from one sample of a study of blood T cell repertoires in COVID-19. The assay was immunoSEQ multiplex PCR, and TCRdb's table has in-frame clones only and misses some. The sample consists of roughly 250,000 clones, approximately 90% of them appearing once. Sample: peripheral blood. The origin of the receptors is a woman between 40 and 50 years old who had recovered from COVID-19. Both conserved end residues are trimmed from each CDR3. The order of the fields is D gene, CDR3 length, J gene, V gene, CDR3 protein. D genes are given only for firm matches.

D gene: TRBD1
CDR3 length: 13
J gene: TRBJ1-4
V gene: TRBV5-1
CDR3 protein: ASSPGTGRNEKLF

D gene: TRBD1
CDR3 length: 14
J gene: TRBJ1-1
V gene: TRBV4-2
CDR3 protein: ASSQDHQDRADEAF

D gene: TRBD1
CDR3 length: 13
J gene: TRBJ2-5
V gene: TRBV3-1/TRBV3-2
CDR3 protein: ASSPWDRGAETQY

D gene: .
CDR3 length: 12
J gene: TRBJ1-5
V gene: TRBV5-5
CDR3 protein: ASSPGLMGQPQH

D gene: .
CDR3 length: 15
J gene: TRBJ2-3
V gene: TRBV10-3
CDR3 protein: AISEPTTKSAVDTQY

D gene: .
CDR3 length: 13
J gene: TRBJ1-5
V gene: TRBV6-2/TRBV6-3
CDR3 protein: ASSYLSGVAQPQH

D gene: .
CDR3 length: 10
J gene: TRBJ2-7
V gene: TRBV24-1
CDR3 protein: ATSAGSSEQY

D gene: .
CDR3 length: 11
J gene: TRBJ1-1
V gene: TRBV15
CDR3 protein: ATSRTGNTEAF

D gene: TRBD2
CDR3 length: 10
J gene: TRBJ2-7
V gene: TRBV30
CDR3 protein: AWESGGYEQY

D gene: .
CDR3 length: 13
J gene: TRBJ2-5
V gene: TRBV9
CDR3 protein: ASSVGTGVLETQY

D gene: TRBD1
CDR3 length: 14
J gene: TRBJ2-3
V gene: TRBV14
CDR3 protein: ASSRDRVPSTDTQY

D gene: .
CDR3 length: 10
J gene: TRBJ1-2
V gene: TRBV7-6
CDR3 protein: ASSSDRFGYT

D gene: .
CDR3 length: 10
J gene: TRBJ2-1
V gene: TRBV27
CDR3 protein: ASSPNYLEQF

D gene: TRBD1
CDR3 length: 12
J gene: TRBJ1-4
V gene: TRBV2
CDR3 protein: ASSGQGLGEKLF

D gene: .
CDR3 length: 13
J gene: TRBJ1-3
V gene: TRBV24-1
CDR3 protein: ATSDGGIYGNTIY

D gene: TRBD2
CDR3 length: 14
J gene: TRBJ2-1
V gene: TRBV6-5
CDR3 protein: ASSYSSGSSYNEQF

D gene: .
CDR3 length: 13
J gene: TRBJ1-2
V gene: TRBV19
CDR3 protein: ASSLTGTPAGGYT

D gene: .
CDR3 length: 12
J gene: TRBJ2-2
V gene: TRBV7-2
CDR3 protein: ASSPTPNTGELF

D gene: .
CDR3 length: 14
J gene: TRBJ2-7
V gene: TRBV27
CDR3 protein: ASSLARGQGAYEQY

D gene: .
CDR3 length: 10
J gene: TRBJ1-2
V gene: TRBV19
CDR3 protein: ASREGPGGYT

D gene: .
CDR3 length: 12
J gene: TRBJ2-5
V gene: TRBV19
CDR3 protein: ASSKTGLQETQY

D gene: TRBD2
CDR3 length: 14
J gene: TRBJ2-3
V gene: TRBV6-1
CDR3 protein: ASSDRTSGKEDTQY